This T cell receptor beta chain was recovered during a study of a mutant IDH1 vaccine in newly diagnosed glioma. For the study at large: In some groups vaccination began 4-6 weeks post-radiotherapy; others received it with temozolomide.

The protocol was immunoSEQ multiplex PCR, while the TCRdb copy is restricted to in-frame clones and leaves out a portion. The sample yields fewer than 55,000 clones, 65% seen once. The time point: week 47, end of study. A 20-mer mutant IDH1 peptide at 300 ug was injected subcutaneously with topical imiquimod. The V gene lost 5 bases and the J gene lost 4 bases, with 11 bases spanning the gap. CDR3 length: 13 amino acids. CDR1 SEHNR and CDR2 FQNEAQ come from the germline V gene (reference sequence). As for this clone: The target antigen is unknown.

Sequencing used peripheral blood mononuclear cells (PBMCs), obtained from a glioma patient whose treatment included an IDH1 peptide vaccine. This chain joins TRBV7-9 and TRBJ1-1, with a possible D match to TRBD1 (5 bases). This TCR was recovered from a man in his forties or fifties with glioma. Some clones in this sample may be carry-over from other donors' samples. In DNA form, the CDR3 reads TGTGCCAGCAGCGCTACGGGGGTCACTGAAGCTTTCTTT. The encoded protein is CASSATGVTEAFF.